The clone carrying this T cell receptor (beta chain) was seen more than once but under ten times. Its target is not known. This entry comes from a study of PD-L1 blockade in urothelial cancer. Study in general: Blood gave a median about 150,000 T cells.

Overall study findings and caveats: Clonality of blood TCR below the median before treatment predicted better survival.

Germline lookup yields CDR1 SEHNR and CDR2 FQNEAQ (reference sequence). This CDR3 region has 11 residues. Trimming shortened V by 1 base and J by 7 bases, and 4 bases separated the two germline ends. Profiled with immunoSEQ multiplex PCR; TCRdb holds only in-frame clones, not every one. This table has roughly 130,000 clones, less than 85% appearing once. Time point noted: pretreatment peripheral blood. The input for sequencing was PBMCs, taken around atezolizumab (anti-PD-L1) treatment. The chain has TRBV7-9 and TRBJ1-2; D ambiguous. The TCR sequence derives from a man aged 50 to 59 with urothelial cancer. This CDR3 reads CASSLGAGYTF. The CDR3 nucleotides read TGTGCCAGCAGCTTAGGAGCTGGCTACACCTTC.